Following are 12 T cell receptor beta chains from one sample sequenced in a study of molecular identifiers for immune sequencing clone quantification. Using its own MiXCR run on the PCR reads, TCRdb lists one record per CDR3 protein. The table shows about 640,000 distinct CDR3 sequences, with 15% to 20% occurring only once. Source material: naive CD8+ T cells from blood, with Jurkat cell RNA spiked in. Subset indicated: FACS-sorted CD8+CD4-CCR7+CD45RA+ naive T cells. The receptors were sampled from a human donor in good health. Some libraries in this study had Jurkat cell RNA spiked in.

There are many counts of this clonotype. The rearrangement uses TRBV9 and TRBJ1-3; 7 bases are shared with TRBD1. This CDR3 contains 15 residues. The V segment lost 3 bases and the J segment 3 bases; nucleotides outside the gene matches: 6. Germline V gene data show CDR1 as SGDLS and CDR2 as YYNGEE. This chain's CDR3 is CASSALTGLGNTIYF. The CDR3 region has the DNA TGTGCCAGCAGCGCTCTGACAGGGCTTGGAAACACCATATATTTT.

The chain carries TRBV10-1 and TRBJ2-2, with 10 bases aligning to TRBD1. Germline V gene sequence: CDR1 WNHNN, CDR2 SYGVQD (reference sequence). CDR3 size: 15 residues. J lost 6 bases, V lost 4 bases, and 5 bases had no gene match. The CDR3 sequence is CASSGGTGVPGELFF. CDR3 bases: TGCGCCAGCAGTGGCGGGACAGGGGTCCCCGGGGAGCTGTTTTTT.

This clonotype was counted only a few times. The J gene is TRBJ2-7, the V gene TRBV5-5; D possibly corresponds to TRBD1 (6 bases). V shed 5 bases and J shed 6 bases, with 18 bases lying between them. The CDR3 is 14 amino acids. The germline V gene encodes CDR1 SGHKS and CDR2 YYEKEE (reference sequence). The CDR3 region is CASSGEQGFVEQYF. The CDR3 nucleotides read TGTGCCAGCAGTGGGGAGCAGGGGTTCGTCGAGCAGTACTTC. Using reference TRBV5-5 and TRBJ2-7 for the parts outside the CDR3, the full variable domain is DAGVTQSPTHLIKTRGQQVTLRCSPISGHKSVSWYQQVLGQGPQFIFQYYEKEERGRGNFPDRFSARQFPNYSSELNVNALLLGDSALYLCASSGEQGFVEQYFGPGTRLTVT.

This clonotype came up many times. The CDR3 region is CASSVEAEEKLFF. DNA of the CDR3: TGTGCCAGCAGCGTAGAGGCAGAGGAAAAACTGTTTTTT. The chain links TRBV9 to TRBJ1-4; D ambiguous. V was trimmed by 0 bases and J by 8 bases, leaving 8 bases between them. There are 13 residues in the CDR3. The germline gives CDR1 SGDLS, CDR2 YYNGEE.

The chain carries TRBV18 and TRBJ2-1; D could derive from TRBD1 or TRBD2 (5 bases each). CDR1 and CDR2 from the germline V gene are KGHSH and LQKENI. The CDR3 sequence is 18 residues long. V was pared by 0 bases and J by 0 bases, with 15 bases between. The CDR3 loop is CASSPPTFRDLSYNEQFF. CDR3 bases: TGTGCCAGCTCACCACCGACCTTCCGGGACCTCTCCTACAATGAGCAGTTCTTC.

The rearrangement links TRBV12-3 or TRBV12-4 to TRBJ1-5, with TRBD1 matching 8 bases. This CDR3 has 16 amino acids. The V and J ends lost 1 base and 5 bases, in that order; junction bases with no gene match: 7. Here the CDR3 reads CASSLVDRGGDQPQHF. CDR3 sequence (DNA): TGTGCCAGCAGTTTAGTTGACAGGGGAGGCGATCAGCCCCAGCATTTT.

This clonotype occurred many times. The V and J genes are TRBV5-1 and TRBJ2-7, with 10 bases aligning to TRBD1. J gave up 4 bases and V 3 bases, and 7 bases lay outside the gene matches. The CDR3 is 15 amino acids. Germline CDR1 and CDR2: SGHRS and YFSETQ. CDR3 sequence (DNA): TGCGCCAGCAGCTCCGGGACAGGGGTTTTTTACGAGCAGTACTTC. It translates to CASSSGTGVFYEQYF.

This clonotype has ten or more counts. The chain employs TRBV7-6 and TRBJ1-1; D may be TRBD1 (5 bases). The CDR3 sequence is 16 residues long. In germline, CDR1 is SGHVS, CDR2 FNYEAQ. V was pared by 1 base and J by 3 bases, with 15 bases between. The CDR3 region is CASSLVGGRTHTEAFF. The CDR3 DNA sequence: TGTGCCAGCAGCTTAGTGGGGGGACGGACCCACACTGAAGCTTTCTTT.

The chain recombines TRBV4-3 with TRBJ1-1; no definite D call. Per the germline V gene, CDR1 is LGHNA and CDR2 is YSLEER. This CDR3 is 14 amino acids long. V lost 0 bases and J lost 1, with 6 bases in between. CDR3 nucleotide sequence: TGCGCCAGCAGCCAAGATAACAGGAACACTGAAGCTTTCTTT. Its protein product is CASSQDNRNTEAFF.

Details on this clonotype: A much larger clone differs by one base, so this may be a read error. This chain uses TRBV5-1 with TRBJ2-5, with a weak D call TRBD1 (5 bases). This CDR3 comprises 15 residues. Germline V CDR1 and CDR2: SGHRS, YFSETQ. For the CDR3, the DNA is TGCGCCAGCAGCTTGGGACAGCGACTCCAAGAGGCCCAGTACTTC. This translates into CASSLGQRLQEAQYF.

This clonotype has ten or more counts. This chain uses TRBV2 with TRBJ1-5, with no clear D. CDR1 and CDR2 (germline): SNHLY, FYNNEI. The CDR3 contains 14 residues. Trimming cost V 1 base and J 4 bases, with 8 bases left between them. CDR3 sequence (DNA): TGTGCCAGCAGTGAAGGTCAGTTTAATCAGCCCCAGCATTTT. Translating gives CASSEGQFNQPQHF.

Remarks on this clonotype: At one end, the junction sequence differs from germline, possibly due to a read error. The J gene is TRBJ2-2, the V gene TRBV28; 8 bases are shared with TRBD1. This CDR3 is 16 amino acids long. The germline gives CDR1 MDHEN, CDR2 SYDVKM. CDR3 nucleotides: TGTGCCGGCAGTTTATTGGGGACAGGCTTGCCCGGGGAGCTGTTTTTT. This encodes CAGSLLGTGLPGELFF.